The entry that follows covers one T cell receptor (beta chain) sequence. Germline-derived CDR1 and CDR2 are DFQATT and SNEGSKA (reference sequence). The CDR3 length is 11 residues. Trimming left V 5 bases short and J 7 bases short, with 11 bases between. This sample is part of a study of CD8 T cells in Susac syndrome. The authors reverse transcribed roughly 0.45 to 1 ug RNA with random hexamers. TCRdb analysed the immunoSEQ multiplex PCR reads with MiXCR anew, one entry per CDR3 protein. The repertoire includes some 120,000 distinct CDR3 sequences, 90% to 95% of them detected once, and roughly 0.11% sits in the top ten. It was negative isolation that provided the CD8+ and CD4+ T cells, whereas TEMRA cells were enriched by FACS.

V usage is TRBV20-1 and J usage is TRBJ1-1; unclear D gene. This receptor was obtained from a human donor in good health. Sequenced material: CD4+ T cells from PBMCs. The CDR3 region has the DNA TGCAGTGCTTCCCCCTTCGGTGAAGCTTTCTTT. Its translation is CSASPFGEAFF.